These 25 T cell receptor beta chains share one sample of origin, sequenced in a study of CD4 T cells in relation to SARS-CoV-2 and coronaviruses. Their cognate antigens are unknown. Assay used: immunoSEQ multiplex PCR; TCRdb lists only in-frame clones, some missing. The sample carries tens of thousands of clones, around 82% recorded once. Source material: naive CD4+ T cells from PBMCs, cultured in vitro. The subset here: naive CD4+ T cells isolated by negative enrichment. The receptors here all came from an adult with COVID-19.

V gene TRBV27 combines with J gene TRBJ1-5; the D gene is possibly TRBD1 (5 bases). From germline, CDR1 is MNHEY and CDR2 SMNVEV (reference sequence). The V and J ends lost 6 bases and 9 bases respectively, with 12 bases between them. CDR3 length equals 12 residues. CDR3 protein: CASSGGRGPQHF. The CDR3 DNA follows: TGTGCCAGCAGCGGGGGGAGGGGGCCCCAGCATTTT.

V usage is TRBV6-2 or TRBV6-3 and J usage is TRBJ2-5, with D unresolved. The V and J ends lost 2 bases and 5 bases respectively, with 9 bases between them. Germline V lookup: CDR1 MNHEY, CDR2 SVGEGT. The CDR3 is made up of 13 amino acids. Here the CDR3 reads CASSYRATETQYF. The CDR3, as DNA: TGTGCCAGCAGTTACAGAGCGACGGAGACCCAGTACTTC.

This clone was recorded once. This chain joins TRBV4-2 and TRBJ2-7, with 7 positions matching TRBD2. Losses at the gene ends were 3 bases for V and 3 bases for J; bases not matched to a gene: 8. The CDR3 totals 15 residues. CDR1 and CDR2 from the germline V gene are LGHNA and YNFKEQ. The CDR3 is CASSHDAGDRYEQYF. Written as DNA, the CDR3 is TGTGCCAGCAGCCACGATGCGGGAGACCGCTACGAGCAGTACTTC.

V gene TRBV24-1 combines with J gene TRBJ2-7; TRBD1 or TRBD2 may be the D gene (6 bases each). The CDR3 extends over 15 amino acids. V dropped 2 bases and J dropped 5 bases, with 15 bases sitting between them. CDR1 and CDR2 (germline): KGHDR, SFDVKD. CDR3 nucleotide sequence: TGTGCCACCAGTGATTCCCGAGGGGGGCGGAACGAGCAGTACTTC. The encoded protein is CATSDSRGGRNEQYF.

V gene TRBV30 combines with J gene TRBJ1-1; no definite D call. Trimming removed 5 bases at V and 0 bases at J, with 13 bases between. The CDR3 contains 14 residues. Per the germline V gene, CDR1 is GTSNPN and CDR2 is SVGIG (reference sequence). In DNA, the CDR3 is TGTGCCTGGGGGCCCACACGTATGAACACTGAAGCTTTCTTT. Residues: CAWGPTRMNTEAFF.

The CDR3 region has the DNA TGTGCCAGCAGTGAAACGGCTAGCGGGAGGGCCTACGAGCAGTACTTC. Amino acids: CASSETASGRAYEQYF. This chain connects TRBV6-1 to TRBJ2-7; TRBD2 aligns across 12 bases. CDR1 is MNHNS, CDR2 SASEGT, per germline. The length of the CDR3 is 16 residues. The ends lost 2 bases at V and 2 bases at J; junction bases unmatched: 4.

V is TRBV6-5 and J is TRBJ1-6, with 8 bases lining up with TRBD1. The CDR3 spans 16 residues. Germline CDR1 is MNHEY and CDR2 is SVGAGI. The V gene end was trimmed by 2 bases and the J gene end by 13 bases; junction bases not matched to a gene: 13. This CDR3 reads CASSYGQGRAMSPLHF. CDR3 in DNA: TGTGCCAGCAGTTACGGACAGGGAAGGGCGATGAGCCCCCTCCACTTT.

This chain joins TRBV3-1 (or the pseudogene TRBV3-2) and TRBJ2-7; D call uncertain. This CDR3 contains 14 residues. The V end lost 1 base, the J end lost 0 bases, and 7 bases lay between the germline ends. Germline values: CDR1 LGHDT, CDR2 YNNKEL (reference sequence). The DNA for the CDR3 is TGTGCCAGCAGCCAAGGGGTGAGCTCCTACGAGCAGTACTTC. Translation: CASSQGVSSYEQYF.

This chain connects TRBV6-5 to TRBJ2-3, with D possibly TRBD1 on 6 matching bases. The V gene lost 6 bases and the J gene lost 10 bases, with 20 bases spanning the gap. The CDR3 loop spans 14 amino acids. CDR1 and CDR2 (germline): MNHEY, SVGAGI. The CDR3 reads CASRSREGAGAQYF. CDR3 nucleotides: TGTGCCAGCAGATCCAGGGAAGGGGCAGGGGCGCAGTATTTT.

The rearrangement links TRBV19 to TRBJ1-2; TRBD1 matches 8 bases. Germline CDR1 reads LNHDA; CDR2 reads SQIVND (reference sequence). V lost 6 bases to trimming and J lost 6 bases; unmatched junction nucleotides: 0. This CDR3 is 11 amino acids long. DNA for the CDR3: TGTGCCAGTAGGGACAGGGATGGCTACACCTTC. This gives the protein CASRDRDGYTF.

The genes are TRBV5-1 and TRBJ1-4; tentative D call: TRBD1 (5 bases). Germline CDR1 and CDR2: SGHRS and YFSETQ. V was clipped by 0 bases and J by 6 bases, with 18 bases between them. There are 17 residues in the CDR3. The CDR3 sequence is CASSLDRNRLRDEKLFF. The CDR3 DNA is TGCGCCAGCAGCTTGGACCGTAACAGGTTAAGGGATGAAAAACTGTTTTTT.

This clone was detected only a few times. The rearrangement joins TRBV7-9 to TRBJ2-1; 10 bases are a match to TRBD2. The CDR3 length is 17 residues. Unmatched junction bases numbered 7, after V lost 5 bases and J lost 0 bases. Germline loops: CDR1 SEHNR, CDR2 FQNEAQ (reference sequence). CDR3 protein: CASSLRASGSSYNEQFF. CDR3 DNA: TGTGCCAGCAGCCTTCGGGCTAGCGGGAGCTCCTACAATGAGCAGTTCTTC.

The gene calls are TRBV28 and TRBJ1-4; D remains unclear. Trimming cost V 2 bases and J 0 bases, with 7 bases left between them. Per the germline V gene, CDR1 is MDHEN and CDR2 is SYDVKM. This CDR3 has 15 residues. CDR3 sequence (DNA): TGTGCCAGCAGTTTAAGCATTGCAACTAATGAAAAACTGTTTTTT. This encodes CASSLSIATNEKLFF.

The chain links TRBV2 to TRBJ2-2; D is uncertain. V was cut by 7 bases and J by 4 bases, with 7 bases left in between. The CDR3 has 12 amino acids. Germline CDR1 reads SNHLY; CDR2 reads FYNNEI. The CDR3 DNA sequence: TGTGCCAGCATGGAAGGCACCGGGGAGCTGTTTTTT. Its protein product is CASMEGTGELFF.

This chain uses TRBV19 with TRBJ2-7; perhaps TRBD2 as D (5 bases). From germline, CDR1 is LNHDA and CDR2 SQIVND (reference sequence). This CDR3 spans 16 amino acids. V lost 2 bases and J lost 5, with 19 bases in between. CDR3 bases: TGTGCCAGTAGTATATCCTTAACCGGTGGAGGAGACGAGCAGTACTTC. This gives the protein CASSISLTGGGDEQYF.

V is TRBV2 and J is TRBJ1-6; D call uncertain. V lost 6 bases, J lost 14 bases, and 17 bases lay in between. Germline V gene lookup returns CDR1 SNHLY and CDR2 FYNNEI. This CDR3 is built from 13 residues. The CDR3: CASRGPYRGTLHF. The CDR3 DNA sequence: TGTGCCAGCAGAGGACCGTACCGGGGAACCCTCCACTTT.

DNA of the CDR3: TGTGCCAGCAGCTGGACAGGGGACACCTACGAGCAGTACTTC. It translates to CASSWTGDTYEQYF. The rearrangement uses TRBV7-2 and TRBJ2-7, with 9 bases matching TRBD1. This CDR3 contains 14 residues. V shed 4 bases, J shed 2 bases, and the junction held 3 bases outside the gene matches. Germline lookup yields CDR1 SGHTA and CDR2 FQGNSA.

The genes are TRBV6-5 and TRBJ2-5; D call uncertain. The CDR3 length is 15 residues. The V and J ends lost 0 bases and 4 bases respectively, with 12 bases between them. CDR1 and CDR2 (germline): MNHEY, SVGAGI. CDR3: CASSYSAYYGETQYF. The DNA for the CDR3 is TGTGCCAGCAGTTACTCGGCGTACTATGGAGAGACCCAGTACTTC.

The chain combines TRBV30 with TRBJ1-1; D gene ambiguous. In germline, CDR1 is GTSNPN, CDR2 SVGIG (reference sequence). The V and J ends lost 5 bases and 11 bases respectively, with 15 bases between them. The CDR3 is 11 residues long. The CDR3 sequence: CAWVSGISAFF. DNA of the CDR3: TGTGCCTGGGTATCGGGAATTTCCGCTTTCTTT.

This clone is a singleton in its sample. CDR3 in amino acids: CASSLTGSWGYTF. As DNA, the CDR3 is TGTGCCAGCAGCCTTACCGGATCGTGGGGCTACACCTTC. The chain is built from TRBV28 and TRBJ1-2, with no clear D. The germline CDR1 and CDR2 sequences are MDHEN and SYDVKM. The CDR3 extends over 13 amino acids. V lost 6 bases and J 8 bases, leaving 16 bases between the germline ends.

V and J are TRBV9 and TRBJ2-3; the D gene could be TRBD1 or TRBD2 (6 bases each). Per the germline V gene, CDR1 is SGDLS and CDR2 is YYNGEE. This CDR3 contains 15 residues. Trimming left V 3 bases short and J 4 bases short, with 15 bases between. CDR3 DNA: TGTGCCAGCAGCGCAAGGGGGGCCCACCCAGATACGCAGTATTTT. This sequence encodes CASSARGAHPDTQYF.

The genes are TRBV24-1 and TRBJ1-4; D is perhaps TRBD1 (5 bases). Trimming left V 3 bases short and J 8 bases short, with 15 bases between. The CDR3 has 15 residues. The germline CDR1 and CDR2 sequences are KGHDR and SFDVKD. The CDR3 DNA sequence: TGTGCCACCAGTGATCCCGGGACGGCGGCCGAAAAACTGTTTTTT. Encoded protein: CATSDPGTAAEKLFF.

The chain couples TRBV5-1 to TRBJ2-3; 8 bases agree with TRBD2. This CDR3 contains 17 residues. V shed 6 bases, J shed 4 bases, and the junction held 16 bases outside the gene matches. Germline values: CDR1 SGHRS, CDR2 YFSETQ. DNA of the CDR3: TGCGCCAGCACCCCGAGGACCGGGACTAGTTTTTCAGATACGCAGTATTTT. It specifies CASTPRTGTSFSDTQYF.

This clone was seen once. The chain couples TRBV7-2 to TRBJ1-1; possibly TRBD1 for D (5 bases). Germline loops: CDR1 SGHTA, CDR2 FQGNSA. V lost 4 bases, J lost 1 base, and 10 bases lay in between. This CDR3 is 14 amino acids long. The CDR3 reads CASSSQGANTEAFF. The CDR3 coding sequence is TGTGCCAGCAGCTCCCAAGGGGCGAACACTGAAGCTTTCTTT. The entire variable domain, with the rest obtained from reference TRBV7-2 and TRBJ1-1, is as follows: GAGVSQSPSNKVTEKGKDVELRCDPISGHTALYWYRQSLGQGLEFLIYFQGNSAPDKSGLPSDRFSAERTGGSVSTLTIQRTQQEDSAVYLCASSSQGANTEAFFGQGTRLTVV.

The chain combines TRBV5-1 with TRBJ2-5; 15 bases fit TRBD2. Germline V gives CDR1 SGHRS, CDR2 YFSETQ. Trimming cost V 2 bases and J 9 bases; bases outside gene matches: 2. The CDR3 runs 14 residues. The CDR3 coding sequence is TGCGCCAGCAGCTTTGGGACTAGCGGGAGGTCCCAGTACTTC. Encoded protein: CASSFGTSGRSQYF.